Shown below are 2 T cell receptor beta chains from a single sample sequenced in a study of identical twins. TCRdb processed the 5' RACE reads anew with MiXCR; each CDR3 protein has one entry. The table includes approximately 590,000 distinct CDR3 sequences, 9% to 10% detected once. These same records also appear under a second study, on yellow fever vaccine responses in identical twins.

The sequencing sample was made of PBMCs. All receptors come from a young woman in good health.

J is TRBJ2-1 and V is TRBV6-1; 10 nucleotides line up with TRBD2. V shed 1 base, J shed 8 bases, and the junction held 8 bases outside the gene matches. The CDR3 consists of 16 residues. Germline CDR1 is MNHNS and CDR2 is SASEGT. The CDR3 DNA is TGTGCCAGCAGTGAAGTCGCAGCGGGAGGGCCGCATGAGCAGTTCTTC. Translated: CASSEVAAGGPHEQFF.

This clonotype has ten or more counts. The chain is built from TRBV29-1 and TRBJ1-2; D is ambiguous. The germline V gene has CDR1 SQVTM and CDR2 ANQGSEA. The CDR3 length is 10 residues. Trimming cost V 4 bases and J 6 bases, with 6 bases left between them. The CDR3 coding sequence is TGCAGCGTTGGGGAAAATGGCTACACCTTC. Translating it yields CSVGENGYTF.